This T cell receptor beta chain was documented in a study of Ad26.COV2.S vaccination and SARS-CoV-2 variants. Treatment: some 19 received Ad26.COV2.S at low or high dose, single or two shots; a few received placebo; per-sample allocation not given. After the first vaccine or placebo injection, samples were drawn on day 63. The study used a vaccine consisting of an Ad26 vector that expressed Wuhan-strain SARS-CoV-2 spike. Study outcomes and limitations: Substantial breadth in spike-specific CD8+ and CD4+ T cell responses was reportedly seen after vaccination.

This CDR3 is 15 amino acids long. Trimming stripped 2 bases from V and 10 bases from J, with 17 bases between. CDR1 and CDR2 (germline): MDHEN, SYDVKM. Remarks on this clone: What it recognizes is unknown.

Profiled with immunoSEQ multiplex PCR; TCRdb holds only in-frame clones, not every one. The sample shows some 480,000 clones, about 83% of them seen only once. The receptor was derived from a person between 18 and 65 years old who received the Ad26.COV2.S COVID-19 vaccine or a placebo. The rearrangement uses TRBV28 and TRBJ1-4; TRBD1 is a possible D gene (6 bases). The specimen was peripheral blood, collected in a trial of Ad26.COV2.S vaccine versus placebo. Written as DNA, the CDR3 is TGTGCCAGCAGTTTACCGACGGTTGGGACACGAAAACTGTTTTTT. Translating gives CASSLPTVGTRKLFF.